The 15 T cell receptor beta chains below come from one sample, sequenced in a study of blood T cell repertoires in COVID-19. Assay used: immunoSEQ multiplex PCR; TCRdb lists only in-frame clones, some missing. The table records approximately 210,000 clones, approximately 84% of them present only once. Sequenced input: PBMCs or T cells enriched from blood (not recorded which). These receptor sequences come from a man in his forties who had recovered from COVID-19.

The V call is TRBV14, the J call TRBJ2-1; D might be TRBD2 (5 bases). The V gene lost 3 bases and the J gene lost 7 bases, with 10 bases spanning the gap. CDR1 SGHDN and CDR2 FVKESK come from the germline V gene. The CDR3 totals 13 residues. The CDR3 nucleotides are TGTGCCAGCAGCCAGCAGGTAGCGAATGAGCAGTTCTTC. Its translation is CASSQQVANEQFF.

The chain uses TRBV7-6 and TRBJ2-2; D is possibly TRBD1 (6 bases). CDR1 and CDR2 (germline): SGHVS, FNYEAQ. The CDR3 extends over 17 amino acids. V lost 5 bases and J lost 4, with 20 bases in between. CDR3 region: CASSTSPPGHSTGELFF. In nucleotides, the CDR3 is TGTGCCAGCAGCACCTCGCCACCGGGACACTCCACCGGGGAGCTGTTTTTT.

The chain combines TRBV5-5 with TRBJ2-7; 8 bases fit TRBD1. Trimming removed 0 bases from V and 5 bases from J; junction bases left unmatched: 4. Germline V lookup: CDR1 SGHKS, CDR2 YYEKEE (reference sequence). The CDR3 runs 14 residues. As DNA, the CDR3 is TGTGCCAGCAGCTTGGCGGACAGGGTGCACGAGCAGTACTTC. It specifies CASSLADRVHEQYF. Drawing the rest from reference TRBV5-5 and TRBJ2-7, the complete variable domain is DAGVTQSPTHLIKTRGQQVTLRCSPISGHKSVSWYQQVLGQGPQFIFQYYEKEERGRGNFPDRFSARQFPNYSSELNVNALLLGDSALYLCASSLADRVHEQYFGPGTRLTVT.

This rearrangement joins TRBV18 to TRBJ2-1, with 7 bases matching TRBD2. The CDR3 has 14 residues. V trimming: 0 bases; J trimming: 6 bases; junction bases outside the gene matches: 2. Germline V lookup: CDR1 KGHSH, CDR2 LQKENI. The CDR3 region has the DNA TGTGCCAGCTCACCACCGGCGGGGGTCAATGAGCAGTTCTTC. Translated: CASSPPAGVNEQFF.

The chain combines TRBV3-1 (or the pseudogene TRBV3-2) with TRBJ1-6, with 7 bases fitting TRBD1. Unmatched junction bases numbered 5, after V lost 5 bases and J lost 10 bases. CDR1 is LGHDT and CDR2 is YNNKEL in the germline V gene (reference sequence). The CDR3 loop spans 13 amino acids. CDR3 nucleotides: TGTGCCAGCAGCGCGCCGACAGGGTCACCCCTCCACTTT. Its translation: CASSAPTGSPLHF.

The chain carries TRBV7-8 and TRBJ1-5; D may be TRBD1 (6 bases). Germline values: CDR1 SGHVS, CDR2 FQNEAQ. The CDR3 is made up of 16 amino acids. The V and J ends lost 4 bases and 7 bases respectively, with 20 bases between them. CDR3 in amino acids: CASSSNRVSGEQPQHF. Written as DNA, the CDR3 is TGTGCCAGCAGCTCGAACAGGGTCAGCGGGGAACAGCCCCAGCATTTT.

The CDR3 sequence is CASRTTGTTGELFF. CDR3 DNA: TGTGCCAGCAGAACCACAGGGACCACCGGGGAGCTGTTTTTT. The V call is TRBV6-5, the J call TRBJ2-2; a weak D match, TRBD1 (6 bases). The CDR3 runs to 14 residues. Trimming stripped 6 bases from V and 4 bases from J, with 12 bases between. The V gene's germline CDR1 is MNHEY and CDR2 SVGAGI.

The V gene is TRBV30, the J gene TRBJ1-6, with 8 bases identical to TRBD1. V shed 4 bases, J shed 5 bases, and the junction held 4 bases outside the gene matches. Germline V gene data show CDR1 as GTSNPN and CDR2 as SVGIG (reference sequence). The CDR3 loop spans 14 amino acids. The CDR3 spells CAWNRGTDNSPLHF. The CDR3 nucleotides read TGTGCCTGGAACAGGGGGACCGATAATTCACCCCTCCACTTT.

The chain uses TRBV28 and TRBJ1-4; tentative D call: TRBD1 (5 bases). CDR1 and CDR2 from the germline V gene are MDHEN and SYDVKM. This CDR3 contains 14 residues. Trimming stripped 7 bases from V and 0 bases from J, with 9 bases between. This chain's CDR3 is CASTGGATNEKLFF. CDR3 sequence (DNA): TGTGCCAGCACCGGGGGGGCAACTAATGAAAAACTGTTTTTT.

The count of this clone is one. The rearrangement uses TRBV4-3 and TRBJ2-3, with TRBD1 as a possible D gene (5 bases). This CDR3 region has 15 residues. Germline CDR1 is LGHNA and CDR2 is YSLEER. Trimming took 6 bases from V and 4 from J, leaving 17 bases between them. The CDR3 nucleotides are TGCGCCAGCAGGGCAACAGGCAATAGGGCAGATACGCAGTATTTT. It specifies CASRATGNRADTQYF.

The chain is built from TRBV29-1 and TRBJ1-3, with D maybe TRBD1 (5 bases). CDR1 is SQVTM and CDR2 is ANQGSEA in the germline V gene. CDR3 size: 15 residues. The V end was cut by 6 bases, the J end by 1 base, with 16 bases between. The CDR3 DNA follows: TGCAGCGTGAAAGACGCAGGGTTTTCTGGAAACACCATATATTTT. Its protein is CSVKDAGFSGNTIYF.

This chain links TRBV28 with TRBJ1-2; D not resolved. Germline loops: CDR1 MDHEN, CDR2 SYDVKM. This CDR3 is 12 amino acids long. V gave up 6 bases and J gave up 5 bases, with 10 bases separating them. The CDR3 DNA is TGTGCCAGCAGGCGCCAGGAATATGGCTACACCTTC. The encoded protein is CASRRQEYGYTF.

J is TRBJ1-3 and V is TRBV18, with 7 bases identical to TRBD1. Germline CDR1 is KGHSH and CDR2 is LQKENI. This CDR3 has 14 amino acids. Trimming took 2 bases from V and 4 from J; bases not matched to a gene: 2. The chain's CDR3 is CASSPDRAGNTIYF. The CDR3 DNA sequence: TGTGCCAGCTCACCAGACAGGGCCGGAAACACCATATATTTT.

This clone was recorded many times. The genes are TRBV27 and TRBJ1-1; 10 nucleotides match TRBD1. Germline-derived CDR1 and CDR2 are MNHEY and SMNVEV (reference sequence). The trim removed 7 bases at V and 1 base at J, leaving 6 bases unmatched. The CDR3 totals 15 residues. The CDR3 DNA follows: TGTGCCAGCACCGGGACAGGGGCTTCGAACACTGAAGCTTTCTTT. The encoded protein is CASTGTGASNTEAFF.

The J gene is TRBJ2-1, the V gene TRBV18; TRBD2 aligns across 7 bases. Germline V CDR1 and CDR2: KGHSH, LQKENI. The CDR3 length is 15 residues. The ends lost 6 bases at V and 7 bases at J; junction bases unmatched: 12. CDR3 in DNA: TGTGCCAGCTCCTTATACAGCGGGGATAGGAATGAGCAGTTCTTC. Amino acid sequence: CASSLYSGDRNEQFF. Full variable domain (rest looked up from reference TRBV18 and TRBJ2-1): NAGVMQNPRHLVRRRGQEARLRCSPMKGHSHVYWYRQLPEEGLKFMVYLQKENIIDESGMPKERFSAEFPKEGPSILRIQQVVRGDSAAYFCASSLYSGDRNEQFFGPGTRLTVL.